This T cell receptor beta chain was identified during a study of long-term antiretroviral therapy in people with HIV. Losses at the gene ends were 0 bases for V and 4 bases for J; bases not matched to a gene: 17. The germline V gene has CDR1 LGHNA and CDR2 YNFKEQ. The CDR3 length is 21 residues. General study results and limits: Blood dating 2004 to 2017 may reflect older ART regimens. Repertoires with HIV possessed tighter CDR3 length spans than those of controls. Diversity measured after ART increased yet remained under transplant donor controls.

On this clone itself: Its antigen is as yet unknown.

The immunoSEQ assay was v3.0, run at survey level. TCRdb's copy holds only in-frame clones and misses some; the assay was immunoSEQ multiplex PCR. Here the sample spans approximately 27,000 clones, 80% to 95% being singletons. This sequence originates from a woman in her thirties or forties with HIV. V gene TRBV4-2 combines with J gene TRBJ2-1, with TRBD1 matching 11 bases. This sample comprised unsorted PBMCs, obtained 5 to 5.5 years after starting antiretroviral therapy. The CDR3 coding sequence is TGTGCCAGCAGCCAAGATCGGGTCGGGACAGGGGGGTTCTTAGGGTACAATGAGCAGTTCTTC. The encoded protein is CASSQDRVGTGGFLGYNEQFF.